Listed below are T cell receptor beta chains from one sample, sequenced in a study of PD-L1 blockade in urothelial cancer. Sequencing used immunoSEQ multiplex PCR; TCRdb keeps in-frame clones, though not all of them. The repertoire holds roughly 29,000 clones, with 80% to 85% as singletons. The specimen was PBMCs, collected around atezolizumab (anti-PD-L1) treatment. The receptors come from a man between 65 and 85 years old with urothelial cancer. Both conserved end residues are part of each CDR3. The order of the fields is clone size, V gene, J gene, D gene, CDR3 DNA, CDR3 protein. The D gene is left open where the match is weak. Clone size, where shown, is once, few, many, or a class for clones that have expanded.

size: -
V: TRBV29-1
J: TRBJ2-7
D: TRBD1
DNA: TGCAGCGGCAGGACAGGGAACGAGCAGTACTTC
CDR3: CSGRTGNEQYF

size: -
V: TRBV28
J: TRBJ1-2
D: -
DNA: TGTGCCAGCAGTTCTCCAGGGCTTTATGGCTACACCTTC
CDR3: CASSSPGLYGYTF

size: -
V: TRBV5-4
J: TRBJ2-3
D: -
DNA: TGTGCCAGCAGCTCCGGGACTAGCACAGATACGCAGTATTTT
CDR3: CASSSGTSTDTQYF

size: once
V: TRBV11-1
J: TRBJ1-1
D: TRBD1
DNA: TGTGCCAGCAGCCCGATAGACAGGGGTCGGAACACTGAAGCTTTCTTT
CDR3: CASSPIDRGRNTEAFF

size: medium-sized
V: TRBV27
J: TRBJ2-1
D: -
DNA: TGTGCCAGCAGTTTTAAGCTCGGCAATGAGCAGTTCTTC
CDR3: CASSFKLGNEQFF

size: -
V: TRBV27
J: TRBJ2-6
D: -
DNA: TGTGCCAGCAGTTCGTATAGCTCTGGGGCCAACGTCCTGACTTTC
CDR3: CASSSYSSGANVLTF

size: once
V: TRBV25-1
J: TRBJ1-1
D: TRBD1
DNA: TGTGCCAGCAGTGTACAGGGGGCTAGGACTGAAGCTTTCTTT
CDR3: CASSVQGARTEAFF

size: -
V: TRBV19
J: TRBJ1-2
D: TRBD1
DNA: TGTGCCAGTAGTTCCGGACAGGGGCTTGACGCCGGGGGCTACACCTTC
CDR3: CASSSGQGLDAGGYTF

size: few
V: TRBV7-9
J: TRBJ1-2
D: -
DNA: TGTGCCAGCAGCTTAGTTGAAGGACTAACAGTGGATGGCTACACCTTC
CDR3: CASSLVEGLTVDGYTF

size: -
V: TRBV5-6
J: TRBJ2-7
D: -
DNA: TGTGCCAGCAGCAGCGGGGACAACGAGCAGTACTTC
CDR3: CASSSGDNEQYF

size: -
V: TRBV5-4
J: TRBJ2-1
D: TRBD2
DNA: TGTGCCAGCAGCCTGATAGCGGGGGGCCTTGGCAATGAGCAGTTCTTC
CDR3: CASSLIAGGLGNEQFF

size: -
V: TRBV4-2
J: TRBJ1-5
D: -
DNA: TGTGCCAGCAGCCAGACCGTGGGGCATCAGCCCCAGCATTTT
CDR3: CASSQTVGHQPQHF

size: -
V: TRBV6-6
J: TRBJ1-5
D: TRBD1
DNA: TGTGCCAGCAGTTTTGGACAGGGGGGCAATCAGCCCCAGCATTTT
CDR3: CASSFGQGGNQPQHF

size: -
V: TRBV18
J: TRBJ1-2
D: -
DNA: TGTGCCAGCTCACCTGCGCGGGAGAGAGGGGATGGCTACACCTTC
CDR3: CASSPARERGDGYTF

size: once
V: TRBV6-1
J: TRBJ1-2
D: -
DNA: TGTGCCAGCAGTCCCCGGGGAGGGCTCAACTATGGCTACACCTTC
CDR3: CASSPRGGLNYGYTF

size: -
V: TRBV18
J: TRBJ2-5
D: -
DNA: TGTGCCAGCTCCCAGAGTTGGGGAGAAGAGACCCAGTACTTC
CDR3: CASSQSWGEETQYF

size: -
V: TRBV7-9
J: TRBJ1-1
D: TRBD1
DNA: TGTGCCAGCAGCTACACCGGCAGGGGGCACTACACTGAAGCTTTCTTT
CDR3: CASSYTGRGHYTEAFF

size: -
V: TRBV7-2
J: TRBJ1-2
D: -
DNA: TGTGCCAGCAGCTTAGGGGGAGGGGTGTATGGCTACACCTTC
CDR3: CASSLGGGVYGYTF

size: -
V: TRBV9
J: TRBJ1-1
D: -
DNA: TGTGCCAGCAGCGTAGCCACTCTGAACACTGAAGCTTTCTTT
CDR3: CASSVATLNTEAFF

size: -
V: TRBV21-1
J: TRBJ2-1
D: -
DNA: TGTGCCAGCAGCAAAAGGAGCCCGGAGCAGTTCTTC
CDR3: CASSKRSPEQFF

size: -
V: TRBV7-3
J: TRBJ2-6
D: -
DNA: TGTGCCAGCAGCCTGGGGCCAACCGGGGCCAACGTCCTGACTTTC
CDR3: CASSLGPTGANVLTF

size: -
V: TRBV9
J: TRBJ1-3
D: -
DNA: TGTGCCAGCAGCGTAGGGGAGGGGTGGGGTGGAAACACCATATATTTT
CDR3: CASSVGEGWGGNTIYF

size: -
V: TRBV7-3
J: TRBJ1-4
D: TRBD1
DNA: TGTGCCAGCAGTCCGACAGGGGTAGGAGAAAAACTGTTTTTT
CDR3: CASSPTGVGEKLFF

size: -
V: TRBV7-9
J: TRBJ2-5
D: -
DNA: TGTGCCAGCAGCCGCAGTGAAACCCAGTACTTC
CDR3: CASSRSETQYF

size: -
V: TRBV11-2
J: TRBJ2-7
D: TRBD2
DNA: TGTGCCAGCAGCCCACTAGCGGATTCTTCCTACGAGCAGTACTTC
CDR3: CASSPLADSSYEQYF

size: -
V: TRBV7-2
J: TRBJ1-2
D: TRBD1
DNA: TGTGCCAGCAGCTTCCAAAGACAGACAGGGCAGAATGGCTACACCTTC
CDR3: CASSFQRQTGQNGYTF

size: once
V: TRBV18
J: TRBJ1-5
D: TRBD1
DNA: TGTGCCAGCTCACTCGACAGGGGCCAGCCCCAGCATTTT
CDR3: CASSLDRGQPQHF

size: -
V: TRBV29-1
J: TRBJ2-2
D: TRBD2
DNA: TGCAGCGTTCCCGGGACTAGCGGGAGATATACCGGGGAGCTGTTTTTT
CDR3: CSVPGTSGRYTGELFF

size: few
V: TRBV6-1
J: TRBJ1-5
D: -
DNA: TGTGCCAGTTCCCCTAGTGGAAGCAATCAGCCCCAGCATTTT
CDR3: CASSPSGSNQPQHF

size: -
V: TRBV5-1
J: TRBJ2-3
D: TRBD2
DNA: TGCGCCAGCACTATAGCGGGTACAAACACAGATACGCAGTATTTT
CDR3: CASTIAGTNTDTQYF

size: -
V: TRBV5-1
J: TRBJ2-5
D: TRBD1
DNA: TGCGCCAGCAGCACCGCGACAGGGCGGCAAGAGACCCAGTACTTC
CDR3: CASSTATGRQETQYF

size: once
V: TRBV2
J: TRBJ2-2
D: -
DNA: TGTGCCAGCAGTGTGGGCCTAGCAGGCACCGGGGAGCTGTTTTTT
CDR3: CASSVGLAGTGELFF

size: -
V: TRBV6-1
J: TRBJ1-5
D: -
DNA: TGTGCCAGCAGTGAAGGGTCGAGGGGGAATCAGCCCCAGCATTTT
CDR3: CASSEGSRGNQPQHF

size: -
V: TRBV29-1
J: TRBJ1-5
D: TRBD1
DNA: TGCAGCGTTTCGCCCGGACAGGGAAATCAGCCCCAGCATTTT
CDR3: CSVSPGQGNQPQHF

size: -
V: TRBV4-3
J: TRBJ1-2
D: TRBD1
DNA: TGCGCCAGCAGCCAAGCCCCAGGGGGACAGCATTATGGCTACACCTTC
CDR3: CASSQAPGGQHYGYTF

size: -
V: TRBV5-1
J: TRBJ1-2
D: TRBD1
DNA: TGCGCCAGTAGCGCCGGACAGGCAAACTATGGCTACACCTTC
CDR3: CASSAGQANYGYTF

size: -
V: TRBV5-1
J: TRBJ2-5
D: -
DNA: TGCGCCAGCAGCTTGGCTAGCCTCCCGTCGGAGACCCAGTACTTC
CDR3: CASSLASLPSETQYF

size: -
V: TRBV2
J: TRBJ2-3
D: -
DNA: TGTGCCAGCAGTGCGGGGGTCGGTACGCAGTATTTT
CDR3: CASSAGVGTQYF

size: -
V: TRBV9
J: TRBJ2-1
D: -
DNA: TGTGCCAGCAGCGTTGGGGGTACCGGGACACCATACAATGAGCAGTTCTTC
CDR3: CASSVGGTGTPYNEQFF

size: -
V: TRBV5-1
J: TRBJ2-1
D: TRBD1
DNA: TGCGCCAGCAGCTCGATGACAGGGACCTACAATGAGCAGTTCTTC
CDR3: CASSSMTGTYNEQFF

size: -
V: TRBV9
J: TRBJ1-2
D: -
DNA: TGTGCCAGCAGCCTTGCAGGGACAAGGTATGGCTACACCTTC
CDR3: CASSLAGTRYGYTF

size: -
V: TRBV10-3
J: TRBJ1-2
D: -
DNA: TGTGCCATCAGTGGGGTCCCGGGGAACTATGGCTACACCTTC
CDR3: CAISGVPGNYGYTF

size: -
V: TRBV9
J: TRBJ2-3
D: -
DNA: TGTGCCAGCAGCGCCCACTGGGGGGAGACAGATACGCAGTATTTT
CDR3: CASSAHWGETDTQYF

size: -
V: TRBV7-2
J: TRBJ1-1
D: -
DNA: TGTGCCAGCAGCTTACAAGGCGGGGTGGGGTGGGCGGTGGGCACTGAAGCTTTCTTT
CDR3: CASSLQGGVGWAVGTEAFF

size: -
V: TRBV2
J: TRBJ2-5
D: TRBD1
DNA: TGTGCCAGCAGTTTCAACGGACAGGGGGCAGCGGAGACCCAGTACTTC
CDR3: CASSFNGQGAAETQYF

size: -
V: TRBV4-3
J: TRBJ2-7
D: TRBD1
DNA: TGCGCCAGCAGCCTCACGGACAGGGGTCGCGACGAGCAGTACTTC
CDR3: CASSLTDRGRDEQYF

size: -
V: TRBV4-3
J: TRBJ1-5
D: -
DNA: TGCGCCAGCAGCCAAGATGCGGGGGGCTTACAGCCCCAGCATTTT
CDR3: CASSQDAGGLQPQHF

size: -
V: TRBV5-6
J: TRBJ2-3
D: -
DNA: TGTGCCAGCAGCCTACGACTCGGTACGCAGTATTTT
CDR3: CASSLRLGTQYF

size: -
V: TRBV6-5
J: TRBJ1-2
D: -
DNA: TGTGCCAGCAGAACCGGGACACTGAACTATGGCTACACCTTC
CDR3: CASRTGTLNYGYTF

size: -
V: TRBV18
J: TRBJ2-7
D: TRBD2
DNA: TGTGCCAGCTCACCGACTAGTGGGGGGGCCTACGAGCAGTACTTC
CDR3: CASSPTSGGAYEQYF

size: -
V: TRBV15
J: TRBJ2-5
D: TRBD2
DNA: TGTGCCACCAGGACCGGGACTAGCGGGAGTGAGACCCAGTACTTC
CDR3: CATRTGTSGSETQYF

size: -
V: TRBV28
J: TRBJ1-5
D: TRBD1
DNA: TGTGCCAGCAGTTCGCCTGGAAAAGGGACAGCCAGCAATCAGCCCCAGCATTTT
CDR3: CASSSPGKGTASNQPQHF

size: -
V: TRBV19
J: TRBJ2-7
D: -
DNA: TGTGCCAGTAGTATAGGGGTGTTGGGAGGCTACGAGCAGTACTTC
CDR3: CASSIGVLGGYEQYF